Below, 6 T cell receptor beta chains from the same sample are listed, as sequenced in a study of cytomegalovirus exposure and HLA in healthy donors. A multiplex PCR was run with 60 Vbeta primers and 13 Jbeta primers. Some clones are missing from TCRdb's copy, which holds only in-frame ones; the method was immunoSEQ multiplex PCR. In all, the sample yields around 150,000 clones. Sample: PBMCs. These receptors originate from a man aged 40-55 years in good health and CMV-seronegative.

The chain carries TRBV28 and TRBJ2-5; D possibly corresponds to TRBD2 (5 bases). The J call is doubtful: the DNA matches TRBJ2-7 better. CDR3 length: 13 amino acids. Germline V gene data show CDR1 as MDHEN and CDR2 as SYDVKM. In DNA, the CDR3 is TGTGCCAGCAGTTTTGCGGGCTCCTACGAGCAGTACTTC. Residues: CASSFAGSYEQYF.

V is TRBV7-3 and J is TRBJ2-2; the match to TRBD2 covers 9 bases. The V gene's germline CDR1 is SGHTA and CDR2 FQGTGA. This CDR3 spans 16 amino acids. Unmatched junction bases numbered 12, after V lost 5 bases and J lost 8 bases. In nucleotides, the CDR3 is TGTGCCAGCAGCCCGAGTAGCGGGGGAATAACTGGGGAGCTGTTTTTT. Its translation: CASSPSSGGITGELFF.

The V and J genes are TRBV4-3 and TRBJ2-5; 7 bases fit TRBD1. The CDR3 has 13 amino acids. The germline V gene has CDR1 LGHNA and CDR2 YSLEER. V lost 3 bases and J lost 4; bases outside the gene matches: 2. The CDR3 reads CASSHRDRETQYF. CDR3 sequence (DNA): TGCGCCAGCAGCCACAGGGACAGAGAGACCCAGTACTTC.

The V call is TRBV19, the J call TRBJ1-1; perhaps TRBD1 as D (5 bases). The CDR3 runs to 13 residues. CDR1 and CDR2 from the germline V gene are LNHDA and SQIVND (reference sequence). V dropped 9 bases and J dropped 5 bases, with 16 bases sitting between them. In DNA form, the CDR3 reads TGTGCCAGCCGGGAGGTCGGGGGAACTGAAGCTTTCTTT. It yields the protein CASREVGGTEAFF.

The rearrangement links TRBV10-2 to TRBJ1-6, with D unresolved. Between the trimmed V and J ends, which lost 0 bases and 15 bases, there was a span of 9 bases. The CDR3 runs 12 residues. Germline-derived CDR1 and CDR2 are WSHSY and SAAADI. CDR3 sequence: CASSESEANLHF. The CDR3 DNA sequence: TGCGCCAGCAGTGAGTCGGAGGCCAACCTCCACTTT.

This chain connects TRBV18 to TRBJ2-1; D is possibly TRBD1 (5 bases). CDR3 length equals 14 residues. The ends were cut back, 8 bases at V and 1 base at J, with 12 bases in the middle. Germline-derived CDR1 and CDR2 are KGHSH and LQKENI. CDR3 coding DNA: TGTGCCAGCGCATCCCAGGGTTCCTACAATGAGCAGTTCTTC. It yields the protein CASASQGSYNEQFF. Filled out from reference TRBV18 and TRBJ2-1, the complete variable domain reads NAGVMQNPRHLVRRRGQEARLRCSPMKGHSHVYWYRQLPEEGLKFMVYLQKENIIDESGMPKERFSAEFPKEGPSILRIQQVVRGDSAAYFCASASQGSYNEQFFGPGTRLTVL.